This T cell receptor (beta chain) was captured by sequencing in a study of T cells in Graves' hyperthyroidism and ophthalmopathy. Study-wide results and limits: Ophthalmopathy was separated from stable hyperthyroidism by a 13 V-J model.

The table lists this clonotype with many counts. As yet, its antigen is unknown. TCR beta CDR3 region amplification was performed from RNA transcripts. First-round RT-PCR targeting the TCR CDR3 was performed with the HTBI primer set. TCRdb re-called the multiplex PCR reads through MiXCR, storing one row per CDR3 protein. Among fewer than 600,000 distinct CDR3 sequences, approximately 15% were seen once, and the ten largest hold around 13%. The junction had 6 bases not matched to a gene; V was cut back by 0 bases and J by 4 bases. This CDR3 spans 16 amino acids. Germline V gene data show CDR1 as LGHDT and CDR2 as YNNKEL (reference sequence). Reasons for excluding patients were uncontrolled infection, other autoimmune disease, pregnancy or lactation. PBMCs were derived from under 13 ml fresh peripheral blood.

Sequencing was carried out using blood. This chain uses TRBV3-1 with TRBJ2-1, with 7 nucleotides matching TRBD1. This sequence originates from a woman aged 35 to 49 with Graves' hyperthyroidism. CDR3 loop: CASSQEILQGYNEQFF. For the CDR3, the DNA is TGTGCCAGCAGCCAAGAGATTCTACAGGGGTACAATGAGCAGTTCTTC.